This T cell receptor (beta chain) was identified during a study of blood T cells in healthy people across ages. Findings of the study overall: A conclusive naive versus antigen-experienced comparison was prevented by the unsorted PBMCs.

CDR1 SGHTA and CDR2 FQGNSA come from the germline V gene. This CDR3 is built from 13 residues. Deletions cut 6 bases from V and 5 bases from J, with 11 bases between. This clonotype was observed a handful of times. Its antigen is not identified. PCR was performed a second time for about 7 to 12 cycles using a sample-barcoded 5' primer and a J-beta primer mix. Unique molecular identifiers of 12 random nucleotides labeled each cDNA. MiXCR was run by TCRdb on the 5' RACE reads, yielding one entry per CDR3 protein. The table includes some 1,800,000 distinct CDR3 sequences, about two fifths detected once. The specimen sequenced was blood. The rearrangement links TRBV7-2 to TRBJ2-1; D unclear. The source is a human donor in good health. This chain's CDR3 is CASSEGPNNEQFF. The CDR3 nucleotides read TGTGCCAGCAGTGAAGGGCCCAACAATGAGCAGTTCTTC. The full variable domain, its missing parts supplied by reference TRBV7-2 and TRBJ2-1, is GAGVSQSPSNKVTEKGKDVELRCDPISGHTALYWYRQSLGQGLEFLIYFQGNSAPDKSGLPSDRFSAERTGGSVSTLTIQRTQQEDSAVYLCASSEGPNNEQFFGPGTRLTVL.